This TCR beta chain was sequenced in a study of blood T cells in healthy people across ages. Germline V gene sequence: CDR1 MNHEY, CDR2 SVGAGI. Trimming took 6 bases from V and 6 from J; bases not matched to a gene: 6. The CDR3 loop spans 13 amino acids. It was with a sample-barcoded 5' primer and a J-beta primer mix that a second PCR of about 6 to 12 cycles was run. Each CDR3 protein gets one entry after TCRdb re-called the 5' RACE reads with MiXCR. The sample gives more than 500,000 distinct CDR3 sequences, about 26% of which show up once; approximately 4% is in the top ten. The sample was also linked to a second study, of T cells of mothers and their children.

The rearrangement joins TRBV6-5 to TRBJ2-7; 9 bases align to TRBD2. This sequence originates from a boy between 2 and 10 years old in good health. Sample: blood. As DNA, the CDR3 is TGTGCCAGCAGCCGCGGGGGGGCCTTCGAGCAGTACTTC. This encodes CASSRGGAFEQYF.